Shown below are 25 T cell receptor beta chains from a single sample sequenced in a study of blood T cell repertoires in COVID-19. TCRdb's table, derived via immunoSEQ multiplex PCR, lists solely in-frame clones and lacks some. The sample records approximately 300,000 clones, 75% to 90% being singletons. The sample taken for sequencing was PBMCs or T cells enriched from blood (not recorded which). The receptors derive from a man in his sixties who had recovered from COVID-19.

The chain is built from TRBV11-2 and TRBJ1-5; 9 bases agree with TRBD1. The CDR3 runs to 17 residues. V shed 0 bases and J 4 bases; nucleotides not matched to a gene: 7. Germline V CDR1 and CDR2: SGHAT, FQNNGV. The CDR3 reads CASSLEQGAIRNQPQHF. The CDR3 DNA sequence: TGTGCCAGCAGCTTAGAACAGGGGGCGATCCGGAATCAGCCCCAGCATTTT.

To note about this clone: Other DNA sequences in the same sample also yield this CDR3. The chain is built from TRBV7-9 and TRBJ1-1; D call uncertain. This CDR3 contains 13 residues. V was clipped by 3 bases and J by 1 base, with 6 bases between them. Per germline, CDR1 SEHNR and CDR2 FQNEAQ (reference sequence). This CDR3 is CASSFEGNTEAFF. The CDR3 DNA sequence: TGTGCCAGCAGCTTTGAGGGGAACACTGAAGCTTTCTTT. Together with reference TRBV7-9 and TRBJ1-1, the CDR3 gives the full variable domain: DTGVSQNPRHKITKRGQNVTFRCDPISEHNRLYWYRQTLGQGPEFLTYFQNEAQLEKSRLLSDRFSAERPKGSFSTLEIQRTEQGDSAMYLCASSFEGNTEAFFGQGTRLTVV.

This sequence joins TRBV9 and TRBJ2-2, with D possibly TRBD1 on 5 matching bases. Germline CDR1 reads SGDLS; CDR2 reads YYNGEE. V was shortened by 3 bases and J by 6 bases, with 18 bases between the two germline ends. The CDR3 consists of 16 residues. The CDR3 coding sequence is TGTGCCAGCAGCGCGCAGGGCTCCTCTTCGGCCGGGGAGCTGTTTTTT. It translates to CASSAQGSSSAGELFF. The whole variable domain, remainder taken from reference TRBV9 and TRBJ2-2, is DSGVTQTPKHLITATGQRVTLRCSPRSGDLSVYWYQQSLDQGLQFLIQYYNGEERAKGNILERFSAQQFPDLHSELNLSSLELGDSALYFCASSAQGSSSAGELFFGEGSRLTVL.

CDR3 residues: CASSIGASGNYEQYF. The CDR3 nucleotides are TGTGCCAGTAGTATAGGGGCTAGCGGGAATTACGAGCAGTACTTC. This sequence joins TRBV19 and TRBJ2-7; TRBD2 matches 9 bases. The V and J ends lost 1 base and 4 bases, in that order; junction bases with no gene match: 5. Germline lookup yields CDR1 LNHDA and CDR2 SQIVND (reference sequence). The CDR3 is made up of 15 amino acids.

The J gene is TRBJ2-3, the V gene TRBV29-1, with 9 bases identical to TRBD2. The CDR3 is 16 amino acids. V dropped 6 bases and J dropped 3; count of bases not matched to a gene: 13. Germline loops: CDR1 SQVTM, CDR2 ANQGSEA. The CDR3 DNA follows: TGCAGCGTAAGCAGTAGCGGGAGATCGGGGACAGATACGCAGTATTTT. This sequence encodes CSVSSSGRSGTDTQYF.

The chain uses TRBV5-6 and TRBJ2-7; 7 positions match TRBD1. The CDR3 runs 15 residues. Germline CDR1 reads SGHDT; CDR2 reads YYEEEE. V was pared by 3 bases and J by 2 bases, with 8 bases of the junction left unmatched. The CDR3 DNA reads as TGTGCCAGCAGCTGCTGGGACAGCGTCCCCTACGAGCAGTACTTC. Translating gives CASSCWDSVPYEQYF. Based on the CDR3 plus reference TRBV5-6 and TRBJ2-7, the full variable domain is DAGVTQSPTHLIKTRGQQVTLRCSPKSGHDTVSWYQQALGQGPQFIFQYYEEEERQRGNFPDRFSGHQFPNYSSELNVNALLLGDSALYLCASSCWDSVPYEQYFGPGTRLTVT.

V usage is TRBV7-2 and J usage is TRBJ1-2, with D perhaps matching TRBD1 (5 bases). V was shortened by 5 bases and J by 2 bases, with 15 bases between the two germline ends. The length of the CDR3 is 15 residues. The germline V gene encodes CDR1 SGHTA and CDR2 FQGNSA. The CDR3 region has the DNA TGTGCCAGCAGCCAGGGAAGACGACAGAACTATGGCTACACCTTC. Translated: CASSQGRRQNYGYTF.

This chain connects TRBV3-1 (or the pseudogene TRBV3-2) to TRBJ2-3; 8 nucleotides align to TRBD1. Per germline, CDR1 LGHDT and CDR2 YNNKEL (reference sequence). The CDR3 sequence is 18 residues long. V shed 4 bases and J 0 bases; nucleotides not matched to a gene: 12. The CDR3 sequence: CASSPTRGQGFSTDTQYF. CDR3 DNA sequence: TGTGCCAGCAGCCCAACTCGAGGACAGGGTTTTAGCACAGATACGCAGTATTTT.

The gene calls are TRBV5-1 and TRBJ2-4; 9 nucleotides line up with TRBD2. Germline lookup yields CDR1 SGHRS and CDR2 YFSETQ. V was clipped by 5 bases and J by 4 bases; unmatched bases: 7. The CDR3 spans 15 residues. CDR3 loop: CASRGQLAGKNIQYF. The CDR3 bases are TGCGCCAGCAGAGGCCAACTAGCGGGTAAAAACATTCAGTACTTC.

The chain links TRBV24-1 to TRBJ1-2; no firm D call. Germline V gene lookup returns CDR1 KGHDR and CDR2 SFDVKD. V was clipped by 4 bases and J by 7 bases, with 21 bases between them. This CDR3 has 16 residues. The CDR3 DNA reads TGTGCCACCAGTGACAATTACGGACGCCTGGAGGGTGGCTACACCTTC. Translating gives CATSDNYGRLEGGYTF.

V is TRBV6-5 and J is TRBJ2-2; 8 nucleotides line up with TRBD1. The CDR3 extends over 15 amino acids. The V gene's germline CDR1 is MNHEY and CDR2 SVGAGI. Trimming removed 6 bases from V and 2 bases from J; junction bases left unmatched: 5. The CDR3, as DNA: TGTGCCAGCAGGACCGGGACAGGAAACACCGGGGAGCTGTTTTTT. Protein: CASRTGTGNTGELFF.

The V and J genes are TRBV19 and TRBJ1-1, with no clear D. This CDR3 comprises 11 residues. The V gene lost 7 bases and the J gene lost 0 bases, with 3 bases spanning the gap. Germline V gene sequence: CDR1 LNHDA, CDR2 SQIVND (reference sequence). The CDR3 nucleotides are TGTGCCAGTACTATGAACACTGAAGCTTTCTTT. Translated, it gives CASTMNTEAFF.

The rearrangement joins TRBV5-1 to TRBJ1-2; possibly TRBD1 for D (6 bases). Germline V gene lookup returns CDR1 SGHRS and CDR2 YFSETQ. The CDR3 is 14 amino acids. The ends were cut back, 4 bases at V and 1 base at J, with 11 bases in the middle. CDR3 residues: CASSPEQGNYGYTF. The CDR3 nucleotides are TGCGCCAGCAGCCCGGAACAGGGTAACTATGGCTACACCTTC.

The rearrangement links TRBV9 to TRBJ2-3, with D unresolved. Germline lookup yields CDR1 SGDLS and CDR2 YYNGEE. V gave up 0 bases and J gave up 4 bases, with 18 bases separating them. This CDR3 has 17 residues. This chain's CDR3 is CASSVGMTYIRPDTQYF. CDR3 sequence (DNA): TGTGCCAGCAGCGTAGGTATGACTTACATTCGACCAGATACGCAGTATTTT. The variable domain in full, with the rest retrieved from reference TRBV9 and TRBJ2-3, is DSGVTQTPKHLITATGQRVTLRCSPRSGDLSVYWYQQSLDQGLQFLIQYYNGEERAKGNILERFSAQQFPDLHSELNLSSLELGDSALYFCASSVGMTYIRPDTQYFGPGTRLTVL.

The CDR3 DNA follows: TGTGCCAGTAGTATAGCCCGGGACAGGCCCTACGAGCAGTACTTC. Amino acids: CASSIARDRPYEQYF. V is TRBV19 and J is TRBJ2-7; TRBD1 matches 8 bases. The ends lost 1 base at V and 2 bases at J; junction bases unmatched: 4. CDR3 size: 15 residues. Germline CDR1 LNHDA, CDR2 SQIVND (reference sequence).

The count of this clone is one. This chain uses TRBV7-2 with TRBJ2-3, with TRBD1 matching 7 bases. With V trimmed by 5 bases and J by 4 bases, 9 bases remained unmatched. CDR3 length: 15 residues. Germline values: CDR1 SGHTA, CDR2 FQGNSA. CDR3 loop: CASSHDRVGADTQYF. The CDR3 coding sequence is TGTGCCAGCAGCCACGACAGGGTAGGAGCAGATACGCAGTATTTT.

A remark on this clone: Germline is not matched at one junction end, which may reflect a read error. The chain carries TRBV29-1 and TRBJ1-2, with D hard to call. CDR1 SQVTM and CDR2 ANQGSEA come from the germline V gene. CDR3 length equals 10 residues. CDR3 DNA: TGCAGCGTTGAGGAGACGGCGACCGCCTTC. Translating gives CSVEETATAF.

The chain carries TRBV4-3 and TRBJ2-1; the match to TRBD2 covers 7 bases. Looked up from germline, CDR1 is LGHNA and CDR2 is YSLEER. The CDR3 loop spans 16 amino acids. The ends lost 4 bases at V and 0 bases at J; junction bases unmatched: 6. In DNA form, the CDR3 reads TGCGCCAGCAGCCTGCAATCTAGCGGCTCCTACAATGAGCAGTTCTTC. Residues: CASSLQSSGSYNEQFF.

The chain carries TRBV7-2 and TRBJ1-2; no firm D call. The CDR3 spans 16 residues. Per the germline V gene, CDR1 is SGHTA and CDR2 is FQGNSA. V shed 1 base and J shed 4 bases, with 16 bases lying between them. CDR3 nucleotides: TGTGCCAGCAGCTTAGTCTTCTCGAGGGTGGGCTATGGCTACACCTTC. Encoded protein: CASSLVFSRVGYGYTF.

The sample holds a few counts of this clone. The genes are TRBV5-3 and TRBJ2-4, with TRBD1 as a possible D gene (5 bases). TRBV5-3 is an ORF, with its function uncertain. Trimming left V 4 bases short and J 0 bases short, with 23 bases between. The CDR3 extends over 19 amino acids. CDR3 sequence: CARSATDTNALLAKNIQYF. Here the CDR3 DNA reads TGTGCCAGAAGCGCAACGGACACGAACGCCCTCCTAGCCAAAAACATTCAGTACTTC.

In the case of this clone: At one end, the junction sequence differs from germline, possibly due to a read error. The same CDR3 arises from other DNA sequences in this sample as well. The chain recombines TRBV14 with TRBJ2-7; 8 bases fit TRBD2. This CDR3 region has 20 residues. The germline gives CDR1 SGHDN, CDR2 FVKESK. This CDR3 is CASSPHPGNLVKREINEQYF. The CDR3 DNA reads as TGTGCCAGCAGCCCCCACCCGGGGAACCTAGTTAAGCGGGAGATCAACGAGCAGTACTTT.

The rearrangement uses TRBV5-5 and TRBJ2-5, with 7 nucleotides matching TRBD2. The CDR3 runs to 13 residues. CDR1 and CDR2 from the germline V gene are SGHKS and YYEKEE (reference sequence). Losses at the gene ends were 2 bases for V and 5 bases for J; bases not matched to a gene: 3. The CDR3, as DNA: TGTGCCAGCAGCTTAGGGGAGGGGGAGACCCAGTACTTC. Translating it yields CASSLGEGETQYF.

The V call is TRBV30, the J call TRBJ1-6, with TRBD1 matching over 10 bases. Germline CDR1 reads GTSNPN; CDR2 reads SVGIG (reference sequence). The CDR3 totals 14 residues. J gave up 9 bases and V 3 bases, and 5 bases lay outside the gene matches. The chain's CDR3 is CAWRGGTGVSPLHF. The CDR3 nucleotides are TGTGCCTGGAGGGGGGGGACAGGGGTTTCACCCCTCCACTTT.

In nucleotides, the CDR3 is TGTGCCAGCACCGTAGCGGGAGCCCCCGAGAATGAGCAGTTCTTC. Amino acid sequence: CASTVAGAPENEQFF. This chain links TRBV28 with TRBJ2-1; 9 bases are shared with TRBD2. J was trimmed by 7 bases and V by 7 bases; bases with no gene match: 11. The germline V gene has CDR1 MDHEN and CDR2 SYDVKM. The CDR3 is made up of 15 amino acids.

The rearrangement joins TRBV5-5 to TRBJ1-5, with a possible D match to TRBD1 (5 bases). V was pared by 4 bases and J by 6 bases, with 20 bases between. The germline V gene has CDR1 SGHKS and CDR2 YYEKEE (reference sequence). CDR3 size: 16 residues. CDR3 sequence: CASSPTGTPAGQPQHF. The CDR3 coding sequence is TGTGCCAGCAGCCCAACCGGGACTCCAGCAGGTCAGCCCCAGCATTTT. Looking up the rest from reference TRBV5-5 and TRBJ1-5 gives the full variable domain: DAGVTQSPTHLIKTRGQQVTLRCSPISGHKSVSWYQQVLGQGPQFIFQYYEKEERGRGNFPDRFSARQFPNYSSELNVNALLLGDSALYLCASSPTGTPAGQPQHFGDGTRLSIL.